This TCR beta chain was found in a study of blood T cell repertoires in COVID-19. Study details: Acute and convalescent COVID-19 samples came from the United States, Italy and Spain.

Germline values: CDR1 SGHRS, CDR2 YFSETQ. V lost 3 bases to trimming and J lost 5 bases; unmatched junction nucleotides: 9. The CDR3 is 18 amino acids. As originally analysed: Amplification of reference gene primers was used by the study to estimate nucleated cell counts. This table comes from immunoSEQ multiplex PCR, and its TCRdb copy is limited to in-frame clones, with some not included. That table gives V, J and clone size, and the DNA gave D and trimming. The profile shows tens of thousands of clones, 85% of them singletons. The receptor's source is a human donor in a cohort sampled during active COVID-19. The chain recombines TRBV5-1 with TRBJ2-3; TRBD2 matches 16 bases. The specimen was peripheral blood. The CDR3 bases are TGCGCCAGCAGCTCGGGACTAGCGGGAGGGCCTCCAATAGATACGCAGTATTTT. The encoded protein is CASSSGLAGGPPIDTQYF. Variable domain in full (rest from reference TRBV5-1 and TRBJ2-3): KAGVTQTPRYLIKTRGQQVTLSCSPISGHRSVSWYQQTPGQGLQFLFEYFSETQRNKGNFPGRFSGRQFSNSRSEMNVSTLELGDSALYLCASSSGLAGGPPIDTQYFGPGTRLTVL.